The 21 T cell receptor beta chains listed next were all sequenced from one sample in a study of control samples from healthy donors and cancer patients. Data came from immunoSEQ multiplex PCR; TCRdb stores just in-frame clones and leaves some out. The data contain 95,000 to 100,000 clones, around 89% of them singletons. Material for sequencing was blood. All receptors come from a man aged 25-45 years in good health.

The rearrangement joins TRBV13 to TRBJ2-2, with TRBD2 identical over 8 bases. Germline values: CDR1 PRHDT, CDR2 FYEKMQ (reference sequence). This CDR3 has 16 amino acids. Losses at the gene ends were 5 bases for V and 6 bases for J; bases not matched to a gene: 11. The CDR3: CASSLKPGGVPGELFF. The CDR3 nucleotides are TGTGCCAGCAGCCTCAAGCCGGGGGGGGTTCCCGGGGAGCTGTTTTTT.

The V call is TRBV5-5, the J call TRBJ1-4; D is perhaps TRBD1 (6 bases). This CDR3 is built from 15 residues. CDR1 SGHKS and CDR2 YYEKEE come from the germline V gene (reference sequence). V lost 0 bases to trimming and J lost 7 bases, with 13 bases between them. CDR3 sequence: CASSLVLGATEKLFF. CDR3 nucleotides: TGTGCCAGCAGCTTGGTTCTGGGGGCCACTGAAAAACTGTTTTTT.

This chain joins TRBV28 and TRBJ1-5; tentative D call: TRBD1 (6 bases). Between the trimmed V and J ends, which lost 6 bases and 3 bases, there was a span of 12 bases. The CDR3 is 14 residues long. Germline CDR1 reads MDHEN; CDR2 reads SYDVKM. CDR3 in amino acids: CASRLQGPNQPQHF. Here the CDR3 DNA reads TGTGCCAGCAGACTACAGGGTCCCAATCAGCCCCAGCATTTT.

This chain connects TRBV13 to TRBJ2-5, with 12 bases aligning to TRBD2. After removal of 5 bases from V and 5 bases from J, the junction contained 3 bases not matched to a gene. The germline gives CDR1 PRHDT, CDR2 FYEKMQ (reference sequence). This CDR3 is built from 14 residues. CDR3 loop: CASSQGLAGETQYF. CDR3 bases: TGTGCCAGCAGCCAGGGACTAGCGGGCGAGACCCAGTACTTC.

The V gene is TRBV28, the J gene TRBJ2-5; D remains unclear. Germline CDR1 reads MDHEN; CDR2 reads SYDVKM. The CDR3 totals 13 residues. V lost 2 bases and J lost 6, with 10 bases in between. The CDR3 spells CASSLGAPKTQYF. CDR3 nucleotide sequence: TGTGCCAGCAGTTTAGGCGCCCCAAAGACCCAGTACTTC.

The rearrangement uses TRBV28 and TRBJ1-5; D not resolved. Germline values: CDR1 MDHEN, CDR2 SYDVKM. V gave up 5 bases and J gave up 4 bases, with 6 bases separating them. This CDR3 comprises 12 residues. This CDR3 is CASSPLNQPQHF. CDR3 nucleotide sequence: TGTGCCAGCAGTCCTTTAAATCAGCCCCAGCATTTT.

The rearrangement joins TRBV27 to TRBJ1-2; D might be TRBD1 (5 bases). The V end was cut by 4 bases, the J end by 1 base, with 10 bases between. Looked up from germline, CDR1 is MNHEY and CDR2 is SMNVEV (reference sequence). This CDR3 has 14 residues. The CDR3 reads CASSSDRINYGYTF. The CDR3, as DNA: TGTGCCAGCAGTTCTGACAGAATTAACTATGGCTACACCTTC.

The chain joins TRBV19 to TRBJ2-1; TRBD1 aligns across 7 bases. The germline V gene encodes CDR1 LNHDA and CDR2 SQIVND (reference sequence). The CDR3 consists of 15 residues. J was trimmed by 3 bases and V by 6 bases; bases with no gene match: 8. Here the CDR3 reads CASRTTGANYNEQFF. The CDR3 nucleotides read TGTGCCAGTAGGACTACAGGGGCCAACTACAATGAGCAGTTCTTC.

The chain links TRBV19 to TRBJ1-2, with unresolved D. This CDR3 region has 11 residues. Germline CDR1 and CDR2: LNHDA and SQIVND (reference sequence). Trimming cost V 6 bases and J 5 bases, with 7 bases left between them. The CDR3 DNA is TGTGCCAGTAGATGGACGTATGGCTACACCTTC. Translation: CASRWTYGYTF.

The chain links TRBV4-2 to TRBJ2-3; 7 positions agree with TRBD1. From germline, CDR1 is LGHNA and CDR2 YNFKEQ. The CDR3 loop spans 14 amino acids. Germline trimming cut 6 bases from V and 0 bases from J; bases unmatched to any gene: 3. The CDR3 here is CASRTGSSTDTQYF. In DNA, the CDR3 is TGTGCCAGCAGGACAGGGTCGAGCACAGATACGCAGTATTTT.

The V gene is TRBV28, the J gene TRBJ2-7; TRBD2 matches at 11 bases. This CDR3 is 14 amino acids long. V trimming: 7 bases; J trimming: 5 bases; junction bases outside the gene matches: 7. Per germline, CDR1 MDHEN and CDR2 SYDVKM. Here the CDR3 DNA reads TGTGCCAGCATTAATAGCGGGAGGGCCAACGAGCAGTACTTC. It codes for CASINSGRANEQYF. Full variable domain (missing parts from reference TRBV28 and TRBJ2-7): DVKVTQSSRYLVKRTGEKVFLECVQDMDHENMFWYRQDPGLGLRLIYFSYDVKMKEKGDIPEGYSVSREKKERFSLILESASTNQTSMYLCASINSGRANEQYFGPGTRLTVT.

The V gene is TRBV18, the J gene TRBJ2-1, with a weak D call TRBD1 (5 bases). Trimming took 2 bases from V and 4 from J, leaving 12 bases between them. This CDR3 is built from 15 residues. Germline V CDR1 and CDR2: KGHSH, LQKENI. The CDR3 nucleotides are TGTGCCAGCTCACCATCTGGGGCGTTTTACAATGAGCAGTTCTTC. Protein product: CASSPSGAFYNEQFF.

The chain has TRBV5-5 and TRBJ1-4; possibly TRBD1 for D (5 bases). The CDR3 has 15 amino acids. Trimming removed 4 bases from V and 12 bases from J, with 22 bases in between. CDR1 is SGHKS, CDR2 YYEKEE, per germline (reference sequence). The CDR3 nucleotides read TGTGCCAGCAGCACCCGACTCGGAAGGGGCGAAGAACTGTTTTTT. This translates into CASSTRLGRGEELFF. The whole variable domain, remainder taken from reference TRBV5-5 and TRBJ1-4, is DAGVTQSPTHLIKTRGQQVTLRCSPISGHKSVSWYQQVLGQGPQFIFQYYEKEERGRGNFPDRFSARQFPNYSSELNVNALLLGDSALYLCASSTRLGRGEELFFGSGTQLSVL.

The chain joins TRBV11-2 to TRBJ2-2, with D maybe TRBD2 (7 bases). Trimming took 5 bases from V and 4 from J, leaving 23 bases between them. Germline assignment: CDR1 SGHAT and CDR2 FQNNGV. This CDR3 has 18 amino acids. This chain's CDR3 is CASSPLLFAGAGTGELFF. The CDR3 DNA is TGTGCCAGCAGCCCGCTACTTTTCGCGGGGGCCGGCACCGGGGAGCTGTTTTTT.

The CDR3 protein is CASSHGTSGLYEQYF. For the CDR3, the DNA is TGCGCCAGCAGCCATGGGACTAGCGGACTCTACGAGCAGTACTTC. The chain has TRBV4-3 and TRBJ2-7; the match to TRBD2 covers 11 bases. With V trimmed by 3 bases and J by 3 bases, 4 bases remained unmatched. Germline-derived CDR1 and CDR2 are LGHNA and YSLEER. This CDR3 region has 15 residues.

This chain connects TRBV6-2 or TRBV6-3 to TRBJ2-1; 9 positions agree with TRBD2. The CDR3 loop spans 15 amino acids. V trimming: 4 bases; J trimming: 2 bases; junction bases outside the gene matches: 3. Germline CDR1 MNHEY, CDR2 SVGEGT. CDR3 DNA sequence: TGTGCCAGCAGTTCGGGCGGGAGGGCCTACAATGAGCAGTTCTTC. It encodes CASSSGGRAYNEQFF.

The chain combines TRBV11-2 with TRBJ2-7; no reliable D call. The CDR3 totals 13 residues. Germline V gives CDR1 SGHAT, CDR2 FQNNGV. The V and J ends lost 3 bases and 3 bases respectively, with 9 bases between them. The CDR3 protein is CASSFETDYEQYF. DNA of the CDR3: TGTGCCAGCAGCTTTGAGACGGACTACGAGCAGTACTTC. Looking up the rest from reference TRBV11-2 and TRBJ2-7 gives the full variable domain: EAGVAQSPRYKIIEKRQSVAFWCNPISGHATLYWYQQILGQGPKLLIQFQNNGVVDDSQLPKDRFSAERLKGVDSTLKIQPAKLEDSAVYLCASSFETDYEQYFGPGTRLTVT.

The V gene is TRBV19, the J gene TRBJ2-1; 7 nucleotides line up with TRBD1. Germline V CDR1 and CDR2: LNHDA, SQIVND (reference sequence). The ends lost 4 bases at V and 7 bases at J; junction bases unmatched: 7. This CDR3 is 14 amino acids long. In DNA form, the CDR3 reads TGTGCCAGTAGTAGCCCCGACAGGGCGAATGAGCAGTTCTTC. This translates into CASSSPDRANEQFF.

The chain couples TRBV7-9 to TRBJ1-5; 9 bases match TRBD1. Germline CDR1 is SEHNR and CDR2 is FQNEAQ (reference sequence). Germline trimming cut 6 bases from V and 1 base from J; bases unmatched to any gene: 1. This CDR3 contains 14 residues. CDR3 bases: TGTGCCAGCAGGGGGACAGGGAGCAATCAGCCCCAGCATTTT. Translating it yields CASRGTGSNQPQHF.

The chain joins TRBV29-1 to TRBJ1-1, with unresolved D. The germline CDR1 and CDR2 sequences are SQVTM and ANQGSEA. V lost 7 bases and J lost 4, with 4 bases in between. CDR3 size: 9 residues. The CDR3 DNA sequence: TGCAGCGCCGGCACTGAAGCTTTCTTT. It specifies CSAGTEAFF.

This clone showed up just a few times. The chain joins TRBV7-9 to TRBJ1-6; the D gene is possibly TRBD1 (5 bases). CDR3 length equals 14 residues. Germline CDR1 reads SEHNR; CDR2 reads FQNEAQ (reference sequence). V gave up 2 bases and J gave up 10 bases, with 12 bases separating them. CDR3 in DNA: TGTGCCAGCAGCTTACGGGGGTTTCGCTCACCCCTCCACTTT. Translating gives CASSLRGFRSPLHF. The full variable domain, completed using reference TRBV7-9 and TRBJ1-6, is DTGVSQNPRHKITKRGQNVTFRCDPISEHNRLYWYRQTLGQGPEFLTYFQNEAQLEKSRLLSDRFSAERPKGSFSTLEIQRTEQGDSAMYLCASSLRGFRSPLHFGNGTRLTVT.